These 18 T cell receptor beta chains came from one sample sequenced in a study of T cells in Graves' hyperthyroidism and ophthalmopathy. Amplification yielded TCR beta CDR3 regions, with RNA transcripts as the source. Primed by the HTBI set, a first-round RT-PCR was run on the TCR CDR3. One entry per CDR3 protein results from TCRdb running MiXCR on the multiplex PCR reads. The profile shows about half a million distinct CDR3 sequences, less than 25% of them singletons. The specimen was blood. These receptors all stem from a woman in her twenties or thirties with Graves' ophthalmopathy.

In this sample, this clonotype turned up many times. Given a much more abundant clone one base away, this may be a read error. V is TRBV6-4 and J is TRBJ2-7; D may match TRBD1 or TRBD2 (5 bases each). This CDR3 has 15 amino acids. CDR1 is MRHNA and CDR2 is SNTAGT in the germline V gene. CDR3 amino acids: CASSYRFDGTYERYF. The CDR3 nucleotides read TGTGCCAGCAGTTACAGGTTCGACGGGACCTACGAGCGGTACTTC.

As concerns this clonotype: A much larger clone differs from this one at a single base, so this may be a read error. The CDR3 does not end in the conserved phenylalanine or tryptophan, so this is likely a read error. The CDR3 DNA is TGTGCCAGCACCACGAGGCTCACTGAAGCTTTCTAT. This sequence encodes CASTTRLTEAFY. The chain uses TRBV28 and TRBJ1-1; D call uncertain. Germline V gives CDR1 MDHEN, CDR2 SYDVKM. The CDR3 runs 12 residues. V was trimmed by 7 bases and J by 4 bases, leaving 10 bases between them.

Ten or more counts support this clonotype. V and J are TRBV6-5 and TRBJ2-7; D gene ambiguous. V was trimmed by 6 bases and J by 10 bases, leaving 19 bases between them. The CDR3 spans 13 residues. CDR1 MNHEY and CDR2 SVGAGI come from the germline V gene. The CDR3 DNA is TGTGCCAGCAGACCCCCGGGCTCCGCAGGCCAGTACTTC. Protein product: CASRPPGSAGQYF.

This chain links TRBV30 with TRBJ2-7; D unresolved. Trimming cost V 2 bases and J 2 bases, with 10 bases left between them. Germline-derived CDR1 and CDR2 are GTSNPN and SVGIG (reference sequence). The CDR3 consists of 13 residues. CDR3 residues: CAWSRAAAYEQYF. The CDR3 DNA reads as TGTGCCTGGAGTAGGGCAGCTGCCTACGAGCAGTACTTC.

This clonotype was seen only a few times. The chain employs TRBV3-1 and TRBJ1-3, with D unclear. Germline V gene lookup returns CDR1 LGHDT and CDR2 YNNKEL (reference sequence). Between the trimmed V and J ends, which lost 0 bases and 0 bases, there was a span of 6 bases. The CDR3 contains 15 residues. This CDR3 is CASSQDLVSGNTIYF. CDR3 nucleotide sequence: TGTGCCAGCAGCCAAGATCTAGTCTCTGGAAACACCATATATTTT.

This clonotype occurred many times. The CDR3 nucleotides read TGTGCCAGCAGTTTCTCCCGGGACACTGAAGCTTTCTTT. Translated, it gives CASSFSRDTEAFF. This chain uses TRBV27 with TRBJ1-1, with unresolved D. The CDR3 spans 13 residues. V was trimmed by 3 bases and J by 3 bases, leaving 8 bases between them. CDR1 and CDR2 (germline): MNHEY, SMNVEV (reference sequence).

This clonotype has at least ten counts. This chain connects TRBV29-1 to TRBJ1-2, with D possibly matching TRBD1 (5 bases). The CDR3 consists of 12 residues. CDR1 and CDR2 (germline): SQVTM, ANQGSEA. Trimming removed 6 bases from V and 5 bases from J, with 13 bases in between. CDR3 sequence reads: CSVMAAGYGYTF. The CDR3 bases are TGCAGCGTGATGGCCGCAGGGTATGGCTACACCTTC.

The V and J genes are TRBV9 and TRBJ2-7; D possibly corresponds to TRBD2 (5 bases). The V end lost 4 bases, the J end lost 5 bases, and 13 bases lay between the germline ends. Per germline, CDR1 SGDLS and CDR2 YYNGEE. The CDR3 is made up of 13 amino acids. In nucleotides, the CDR3 is TGTGCCAGCAGCCCTCCGAGGGCCGACGAGCAGTACTTC. Translated, it gives CASSPPRADEQYF.

This clonotype was detected ten times or more. V usage is TRBV12-3 or TRBV12-4 and J usage is TRBJ2-6; D not certain. V shed 4 bases and J shed 0 bases, with 7 bases lying between them. The CDR3 runs 15 residues. CDR3 coding DNA: TGTGCCAGCAGTTCTCCTGGCTCTGGGGCCAACGTCCTGACTTTC. It yields the protein CASSSPGSGANVLTF.

The rearrangement joins TRBV3-1 to TRBJ2-7; a possible D gene is TRBD2 (6 bases). The germline V gene has CDR1 LGHDT and CDR2 YNNKEL (reference sequence). This CDR3 is 15 amino acids long. Trimming took 2 bases from V and 2 from J, leaving 13 bases between them. This CDR3 is CASSQRLGGPYEQYF. The CDR3 coding sequence is TGTGCCAGCAGCCAACGACTAGGTGGACCCTACGAGCAGTACTTC.

This clonotype was observed many times. The rearrangement links TRBV3-1 to TRBJ1-1; 8 nucleotides agree with TRBD1. This CDR3 region has 16 residues. Germline trimming cut 3 bases from V and 1 base from J; bases unmatched to any gene: 7. Germline CDR1 is LGHDT and CDR2 is YNNKEL (reference sequence). The CDR3 DNA reads as TGTGCCAGCAGCCACCTCCAGGGGGCTACGAACACTGAAGCTTTCTTT. Amino acids: CASSHLQGATNTEAFF.

The chain employs TRBV11-2 and TRBJ2-2, with 8 bases lining up with TRBD1. Germline loops: CDR1 SGHAT, CDR2 FQNNGV. Unmatched junction bases numbered 14, after V lost 1 base and J lost 7 bases. CDR3 length: 18 residues. This CDR3 is CASSLGLRRGLLSGELFF. CDR3 coding DNA: TGTGCCAGCAGCTTAGGGTTACGCAGGGGGCTCCTGAGCGGGGAGCTGTTTTTT.

The V and J genes are TRBV2 and TRBJ2-2; D is possibly TRBD1 (6 bases). V lost 3 bases and J lost 5, with 10 bases in between. CDR3 length: 14 amino acids. Germline CDR1 is SNHLY and CDR2 is FYNNEI. The CDR3 DNA reads as TGTGCCAGCAGTGACAGGGGAAGGACCGGGGAGCTGTTTTTT. Protein sequence: CASSDRGRTGELFF.

In its sample, this clonotype was seen a few times. The rearrangement uses TRBV19 and TRBJ2-2; TRBD1 matches at 9 bases. With V trimmed by 3 bases and J by 6 bases, 11 bases remained unmatched. The CDR3 covers 17 residues. Germline V lookup: CDR1 LNHDA, CDR2 SQIVND (reference sequence). This CDR3 is CASSIGVGTGFSGELFF. The DNA for the CDR3 is TGTGCCAGTAGTATTGGAGTGGGGACAGGGTTTTCCGGGGAGCTGTTTTTT.

The rearrangement links TRBV27 to TRBJ2-7; D is possibly TRBD2 (6 bases). The CDR3 consists of 13 residues. V was pared by 6 bases and J by 9 bases, with 18 bases between. CDR1 and CDR2 (germline): MNHEY, SMNVEV (reference sequence). The CDR3 region is CASSRRELLRQYF. DNA of the CDR3: TGTGCCAGCAGCAGGAGGGAGCTCCTTAGGCAGTACTTC.

This clonotype was observed many times. The chain couples TRBV6-1 to TRBJ1-2; D may be TRBD1 (5 bases). The CDR3 totals 17 residues. The V end was cut by 4 bases, the J end by 4 bases, with 22 bases between. The germline CDR1 and CDR2 sequences are MNHNS and SASEGT. CDR3 coding DNA: TGTGCCAGCAGTGGACGTTCTGGGACGGAAAGATCCTATGGCTACACCTTC. Its translation is CASSGRSGTERSYGYTF.

This sequence joins TRBV7-2 and TRBJ2-7, with D maybe TRBD1 (6 bases). The CDR3 consists of 14 residues. Trimming took off 0 bases at V and 7 bases at J, with 13 bases between the two ends. Germline V gene data show CDR1 as SGHTA and CDR2 as FQGNSA. The CDR3 loop is CASSLAGGLREQYF. DNA for the CDR3: TGTGCCAGCAGCTTAGCTGGGGGCTTACGAGAGCAGTACTTC.

This clonotype has a handful of counts. This sequence joins TRBV4-3 and TRBJ2-2, with D unclear. CDR3 length equals 14 residues. Germline values: CDR1 LGHNA, CDR2 YSLEER. Trimming took off 1 base at V and 5 bases at J, with 8 bases between the two ends. The CDR3 DNA sequence: TGCGCCAGCAGCCAAGTTACAGCGACCGGGGAGCTGTTTTTT. Protein: CASSQVTATGELFF.